One sample yielded the 3 T cell receptor beta chains listed below, sequenced in a study of cytomegalovirus exposure and HLA in healthy donors. Vbeta (60) and Jbeta (13) primers were used in the PCR. Libraries were prepared by immunoSEQ multiplex PCR; TCRdb keeps only in-frame clonotypes and omits some of them. The repertoire holds over 80,000 clones, around 82% seen once, with around 5.2% in the top ten. Sequenced input: PBMCs. These receptors were taken from a man aged 35 to 55 in good health and CMV-seropositive.

This chain connects TRBV19 to TRBJ2-1; 12 bases map to TRBD2. The germline gives CDR1 LNHDA, CDR2 SQIVND (reference sequence). CDR3 length: 18 residues. V lost 5 bases, J lost 1 base, and 9 bases stayed unmatched. As DNA, the CDR3 is TGTGCCAGTAGTCCCCGACTAGCGGGAGTTCCTTCCTACAATGAGCAGTTCTTC. Translated, it gives CASSPRLAGVPSYNEQFF.

The chain couples TRBV29-1 to TRBJ2-1, with a weak D call TRBD1 (5 bases). CDR1 and CDR2 (germline): SQVTM, ANQGSEA. V was clipped by 6 bases and J by 6 bases, with 9 bases between them. The CDR3 spans 11 residues. The CDR3 sequence is CSVGEGNEQFF. CDR3 nucleotide sequence: TGCAGCGTAGGGGAAGGCAATGAGCAGTTCTTC.

The J gene is TRBJ1-6, the V gene TRBV7-9; D is unclear. CDR1 is SEHNR and CDR2 is FQNEAQ in the germline V gene (reference sequence). This CDR3 region has 16 residues. The germline V and J ends were trimmed by 1 base and 6 bases, with 13 bases remaining between them. The CDR3 region has the DNA TGTGCCAGCAGCTTAGACGGAAGCACAGCTAATTCACCCCTCCACTTT. Amino acids: CASSLDGSTANSPLHF.